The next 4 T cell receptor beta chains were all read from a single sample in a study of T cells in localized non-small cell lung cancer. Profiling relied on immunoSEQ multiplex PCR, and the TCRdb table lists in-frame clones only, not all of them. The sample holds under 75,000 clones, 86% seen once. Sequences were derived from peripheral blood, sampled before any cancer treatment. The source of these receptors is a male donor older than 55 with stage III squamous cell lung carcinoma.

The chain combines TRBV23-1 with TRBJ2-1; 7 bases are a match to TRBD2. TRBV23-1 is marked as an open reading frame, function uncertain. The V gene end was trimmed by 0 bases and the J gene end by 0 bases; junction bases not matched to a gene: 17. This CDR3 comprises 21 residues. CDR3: CASSQSVKRGGATISYNEQFF. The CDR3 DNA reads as TGCGCCAGCAGTCAATCGGTAAAACGCGGGGGTGCCACTATCTCCTACAATGAGCAGTTCTTC.

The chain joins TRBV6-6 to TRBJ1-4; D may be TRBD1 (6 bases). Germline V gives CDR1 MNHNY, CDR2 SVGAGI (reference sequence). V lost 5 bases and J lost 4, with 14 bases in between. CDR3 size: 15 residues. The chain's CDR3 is CASSGQHDGNEKLFF. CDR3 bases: TGTGCCAGCAGTGGACAGCACGATGGTAATGAAAAACTGTTTTTT.

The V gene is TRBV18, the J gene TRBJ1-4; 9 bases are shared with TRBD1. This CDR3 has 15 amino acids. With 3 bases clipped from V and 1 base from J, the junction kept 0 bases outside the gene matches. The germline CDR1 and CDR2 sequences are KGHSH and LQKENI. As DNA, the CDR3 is TGTGCCAGCTCACCGACAGGGGGAACTAATGAAAAACTGTTTTTT. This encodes CASSPTGGTNEKLFF. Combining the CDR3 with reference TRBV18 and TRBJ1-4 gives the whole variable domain NAGVMQNPRHLVRRRGQEARLRCSPMKGHSHVYWYRQLPEEGLKFMVYLQKENIIDESGMPKERFSAEFPKEGPSILRIQQVVRGDSAAYFCASSPTGGTNEKLFFGSGTQLSVL.

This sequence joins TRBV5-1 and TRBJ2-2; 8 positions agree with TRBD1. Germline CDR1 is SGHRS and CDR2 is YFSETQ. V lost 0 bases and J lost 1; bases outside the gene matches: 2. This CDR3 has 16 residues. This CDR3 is CASSLAGQGNTGELFF. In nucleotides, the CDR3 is TGCGCCAGCAGCTTGGCTGGACAGGGGAACACCGGGGAGCTGTTTTTT.